Sequencing of this TCR beta chain was carried out in a study of blood T cell repertoires in COVID-19. The CDR3 loop spans 18 amino acids. V lost 5 bases, J lost 5 bases, and 12 bases stayed unmatched. The germline V gene has CDR1 MNHEY and CDR2 SMNVEV (reference sequence). Original methodology: It was from reference gene primer amplification that nucleated cell counts were estimated. Sequencing used immunoSEQ multiplex PCR; TCRdb keeps in-frame clones, though not all of them. V, J and clone size derive from that table, while D and trimming were established from the DNA sequence. The sample consists of fewer than 80,000 clones, around 85% of them appearing once.

The TCR originated in a man aged 25 to 45 with acute or convalescent COVID-19. The chain recombines TRBV27 with TRBJ2-1, with 13 nucleotides matching TRBD2. Sequences were obtained from peripheral blood. This chain's CDR3 is CASSPRTSGGQRNNEQFF. In DNA, the CDR3 is TGTGCCAGCAGTCCTAGGACTAGCGGGGGTCAAAGGAACAATGAGCAGTTCTTC.